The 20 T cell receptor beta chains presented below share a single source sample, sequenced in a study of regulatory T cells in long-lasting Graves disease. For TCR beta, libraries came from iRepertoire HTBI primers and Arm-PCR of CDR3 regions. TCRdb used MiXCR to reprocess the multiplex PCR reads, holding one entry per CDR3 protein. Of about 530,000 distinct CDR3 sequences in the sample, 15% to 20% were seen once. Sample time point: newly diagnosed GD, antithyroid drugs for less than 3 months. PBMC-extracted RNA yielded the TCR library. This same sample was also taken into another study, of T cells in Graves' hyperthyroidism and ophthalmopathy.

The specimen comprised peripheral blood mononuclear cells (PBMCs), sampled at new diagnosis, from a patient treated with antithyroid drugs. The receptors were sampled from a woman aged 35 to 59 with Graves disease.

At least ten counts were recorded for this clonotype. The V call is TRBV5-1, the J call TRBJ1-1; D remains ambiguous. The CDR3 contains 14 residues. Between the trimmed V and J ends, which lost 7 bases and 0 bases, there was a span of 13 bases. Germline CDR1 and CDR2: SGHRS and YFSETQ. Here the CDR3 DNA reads TGCGCCAGCGGGTTTTCGGGTGTGAACACTGAAGCTTTCTTT. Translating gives CASGFSGVNTEAFF.

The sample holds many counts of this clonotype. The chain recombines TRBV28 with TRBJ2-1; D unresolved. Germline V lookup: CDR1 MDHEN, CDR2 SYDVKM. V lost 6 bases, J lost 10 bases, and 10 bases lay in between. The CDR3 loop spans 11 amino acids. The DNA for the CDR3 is TGTGCCAGCAGCTCGCAACCGGAGCAGTTCTTC. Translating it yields CASSSQPEQFF.

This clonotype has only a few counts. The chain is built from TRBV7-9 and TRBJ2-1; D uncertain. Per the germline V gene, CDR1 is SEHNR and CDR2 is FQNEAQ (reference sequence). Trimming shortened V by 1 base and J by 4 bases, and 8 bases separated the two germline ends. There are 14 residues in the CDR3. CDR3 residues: CASSLVEVYNEQFF. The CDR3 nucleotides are TGTGCCAGCAGCTTAGTCGAGGTTTACAATGAGCAGTTCTTC. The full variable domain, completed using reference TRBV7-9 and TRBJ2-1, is DTGVSQNPRHKITKRGQNVTFRCDPISEHNRLYWYRQTLGQGPEFLTYFQNEAQLEKSRLLSDRFSAERPKGSFSTLEIQRTEQGDSAMYLCASSLVEVYNEQFFGPGTRLTVL.

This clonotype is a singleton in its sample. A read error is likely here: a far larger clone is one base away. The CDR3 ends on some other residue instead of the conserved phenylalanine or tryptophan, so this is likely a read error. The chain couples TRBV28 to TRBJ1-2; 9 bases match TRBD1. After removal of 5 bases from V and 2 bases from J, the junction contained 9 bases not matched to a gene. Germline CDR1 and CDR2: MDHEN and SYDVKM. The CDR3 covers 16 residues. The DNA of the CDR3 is TGTGCCAGCAGTGACCTCGGACAGGGGATAAACTATGGCTACACCTCC. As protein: CASSDLGQGINYGYTS.

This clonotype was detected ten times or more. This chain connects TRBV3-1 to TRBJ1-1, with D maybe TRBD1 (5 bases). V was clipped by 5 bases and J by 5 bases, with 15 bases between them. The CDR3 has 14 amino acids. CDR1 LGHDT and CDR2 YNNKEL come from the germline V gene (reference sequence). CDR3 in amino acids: CASSGLMGPTEAFF. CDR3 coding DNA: TGTGCCAGCAGCGGGTTGATGGGGCCGACTGAAGCTTTCTTT.

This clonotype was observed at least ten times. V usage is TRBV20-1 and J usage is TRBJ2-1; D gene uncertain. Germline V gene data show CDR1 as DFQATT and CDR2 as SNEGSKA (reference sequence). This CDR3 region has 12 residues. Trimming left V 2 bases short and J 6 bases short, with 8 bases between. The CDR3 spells CSARIDGNEQFF. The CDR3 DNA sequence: TGCAGTGCTAGAATTGACGGCAATGAGCAGTTCTTC.

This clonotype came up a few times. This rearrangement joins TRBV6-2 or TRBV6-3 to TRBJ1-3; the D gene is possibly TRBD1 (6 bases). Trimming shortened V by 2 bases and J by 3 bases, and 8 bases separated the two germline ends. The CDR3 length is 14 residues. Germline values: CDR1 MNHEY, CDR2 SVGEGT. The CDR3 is CASSYVGGGNTIYF. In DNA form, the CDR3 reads TGTGCCAGCAGTTACGTAGGGGGTGGAAACACCATATATTTT.

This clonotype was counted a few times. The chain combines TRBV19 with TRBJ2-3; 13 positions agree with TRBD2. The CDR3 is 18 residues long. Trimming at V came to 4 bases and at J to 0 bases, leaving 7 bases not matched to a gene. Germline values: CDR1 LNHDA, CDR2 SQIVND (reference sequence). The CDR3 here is CASSKRTSGGTSTDTQYF. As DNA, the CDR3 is TGTGCCAGTAGTAAAAGGACTAGCGGGGGAACAAGCACAGATACGCAGTATTTT.

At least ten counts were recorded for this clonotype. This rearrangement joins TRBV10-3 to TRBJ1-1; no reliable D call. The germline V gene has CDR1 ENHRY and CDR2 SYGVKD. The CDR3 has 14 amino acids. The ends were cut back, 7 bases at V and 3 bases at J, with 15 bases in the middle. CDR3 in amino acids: CAITGGGWDTEAFF. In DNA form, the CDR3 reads TGTGCCATCACCGGAGGAGGTTGGGACACTGAAGCTTTCTTT.

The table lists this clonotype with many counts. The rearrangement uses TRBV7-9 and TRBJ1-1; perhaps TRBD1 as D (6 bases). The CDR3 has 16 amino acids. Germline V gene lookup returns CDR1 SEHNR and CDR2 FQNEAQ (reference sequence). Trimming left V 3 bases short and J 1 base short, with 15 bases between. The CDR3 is CASSFVTGLSNTEAFF. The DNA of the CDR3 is TGTGCCAGCAGCTTTGTGACAGGCCTGTCGAACACTGAAGCTTTCTTT.

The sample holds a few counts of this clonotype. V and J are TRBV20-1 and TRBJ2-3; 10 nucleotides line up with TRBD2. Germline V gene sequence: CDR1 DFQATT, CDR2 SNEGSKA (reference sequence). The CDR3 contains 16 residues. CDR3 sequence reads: CSVEGVTSGASDTQYF. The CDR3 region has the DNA TGCAGCGTTGAAGGGGTTACTAGCGGGGCTTCAGATACGCAGTATTTT.

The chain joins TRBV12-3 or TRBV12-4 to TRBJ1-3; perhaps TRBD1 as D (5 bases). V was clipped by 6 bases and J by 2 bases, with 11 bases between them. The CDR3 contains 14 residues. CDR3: CASSFGGTGNTIYF. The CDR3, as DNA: TGTGCCAGCAGCTTTGGGGGGACTGGAAACACCATATATTTT.

CDR3 sequence reads: CASSLPGFEKLFF. The CDR3 nucleotides are TGTGCCAGCAGCTTACCAGGGTTCGAAAAACTGTTTTTT. This chain links TRBV7-2 with TRBJ1-4; perhaps TRBD1 as D (5 bases). CDR3 length: 13 residues. The V and J ends lost 2 bases and 8 bases respectively, with 9 bases between them. CDR1 and CDR2 (germline): SGHTA, FQGNSA.

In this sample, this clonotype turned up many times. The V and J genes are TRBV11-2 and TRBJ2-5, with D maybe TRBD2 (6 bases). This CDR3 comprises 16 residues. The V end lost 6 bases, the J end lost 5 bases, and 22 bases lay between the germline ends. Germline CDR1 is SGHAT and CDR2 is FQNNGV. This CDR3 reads CASSLLPGGGGETQYF. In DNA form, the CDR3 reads TGTGCCAGCAGTCTACTCCCAGGTGGAGGAGGGGAGACCCAGTACTTC.

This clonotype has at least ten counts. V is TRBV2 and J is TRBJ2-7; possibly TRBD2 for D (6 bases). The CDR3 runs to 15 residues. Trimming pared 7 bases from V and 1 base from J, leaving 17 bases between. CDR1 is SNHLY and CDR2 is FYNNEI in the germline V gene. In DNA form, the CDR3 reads TGTGCCAGCACCTTCCGGAGGGATTTTTCCTACGAGCAGTACTTC. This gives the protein CASTFRRDFSYEQYF. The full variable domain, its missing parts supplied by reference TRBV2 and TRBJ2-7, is EPEVTQTPSHQVTQMGQEVILRCVPISNHLYFYWYRQILGQKVEFLVSFYNNEISEKSEIFDDQFSVERPDGSNFTLKIRSTKLEDSAMYFCASTFRRDFSYEQYFGPGTRLTVT.

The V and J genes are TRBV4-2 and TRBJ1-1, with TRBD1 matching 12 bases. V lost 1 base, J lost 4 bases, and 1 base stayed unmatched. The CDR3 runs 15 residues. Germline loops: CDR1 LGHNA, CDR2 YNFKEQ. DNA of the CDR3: TGTGCCAGCAGCCAAGGGGACAGGGGGCCCACTGAAGCTTTCTTT. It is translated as CASSQGDRGPTEAFF.

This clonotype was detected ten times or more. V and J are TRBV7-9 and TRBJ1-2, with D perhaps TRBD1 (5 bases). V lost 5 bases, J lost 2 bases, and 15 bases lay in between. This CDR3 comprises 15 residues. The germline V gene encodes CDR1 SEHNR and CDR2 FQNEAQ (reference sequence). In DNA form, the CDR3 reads TGTGCCAGCAGCACCCACGGGACGGCCAACTATGGCTACACCTTC. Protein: CASSTHGTANYGYTF.

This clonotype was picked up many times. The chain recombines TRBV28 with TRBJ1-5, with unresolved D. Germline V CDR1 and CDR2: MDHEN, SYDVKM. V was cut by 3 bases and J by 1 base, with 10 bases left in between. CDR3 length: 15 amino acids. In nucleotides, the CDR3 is TGTGCCAGCAGTTTCTCGCCCCGGAGCAATCAGCCCCAGCATTTT. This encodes CASSFSPRSNQPQHF.

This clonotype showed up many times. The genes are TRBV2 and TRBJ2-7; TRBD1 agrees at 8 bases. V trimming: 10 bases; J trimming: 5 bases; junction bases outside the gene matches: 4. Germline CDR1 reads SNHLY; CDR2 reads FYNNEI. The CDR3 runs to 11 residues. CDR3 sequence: CATWTGNEQYF. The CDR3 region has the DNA TGTGCCACGTGGACAGGGAACGAGCAGTACTTC.

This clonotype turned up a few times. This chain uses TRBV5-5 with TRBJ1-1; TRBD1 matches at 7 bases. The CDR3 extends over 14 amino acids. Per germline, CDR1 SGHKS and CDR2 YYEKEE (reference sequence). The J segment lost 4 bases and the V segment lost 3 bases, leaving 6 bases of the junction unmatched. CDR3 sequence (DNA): TGTGCCAGCAGCTGGGGGACAGCCGGCACTGAAGCTTTCTTT. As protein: CASSWGTAGTEAFF.